Presented here are 21 T cell receptor beta chains from one specimen sequenced in a study of T cells after yellow fever vaccination. MiXCR, run by TCRdb on the 5' RACE reads, gives a single entry per CDR3 protein. The sample shows 350,000 to 450,000 distinct CDR3 sequences, 6.2% of them seen only once. This specimen consisted of PBMCs, obtained 5 days after the yellow fever booster vaccination. The receptor set was obtained from a man aged 30-40 years who received the YFV17D yellow fever vaccine.

In its sample, this clonotype was seen many times. The CDR3 DNA reads TGTGCCAGCAGTTACCTAGCGGGACTTCCCACCGGGGAGCTGTTTTTT. Translated, it gives CASSYLAGLPTGELFF. The chain combines TRBV6-2 or TRBV6-3 with TRBJ2-2, with TRBD2 identical over 9 bases. From germline, CDR1 is MNHEY and CDR2 SVGEGT. J lost 4 bases, V lost 2 bases, and 5 bases had no gene match. The CDR3 length is 16 residues.

This rearrangement joins TRBV12-3 or TRBV12-4 to TRBJ2-1, with D possibly TRBD2 on 5 matching bases. The CDR3 has 13 amino acids. The V and J ends lost 7 bases and 6 bases respectively, with 13 bases between them. The CDR3 DNA sequence: TGTGCCAGCACCAAAAACAGCGGCAATGAGCAGTTCTTC. Encoded protein: CASTKNSGNEQFF.

The table lists this clonotype with many counts. This chain uses TRBV7-2 with TRBJ2-3; TRBD2 is a possible D gene (5 bases). The CDR3 is 14 amino acids. The ends were cut back, 1 base at V and 8 bases at J, with 13 bases in the middle. Germline V lookup: CDR1 SGHTA, CDR2 FQGNSA. The CDR3 protein is CASSLDSRVATQYF. Written as DNA, the CDR3 is TGTGCCAGCAGCTTAGATTCGCGGGTCGCTACGCAGTATTTT.

The chain carries TRBV6-6 and TRBJ2-7; D is unclear. The CDR3 totals 10 residues. Trimming stripped 5 bases from V and 7 bases from J, with 6 bases between. CDR1 is MNHNY and CDR2 is SVGAGI in the germline V gene (reference sequence). The CDR3 DNA sequence: TGTGCCAGCAGTCAGACAGAGCAGTACTTC. Amino acids: CASSQTEQYF.

This clonotype has at least ten counts. The gene calls are TRBV7-2 and TRBJ2-3; tentative D call: TRBD1 (5 bases). CDR3 length: 13 residues. CDR1 and CDR2 (germline): SGHTA, FQGNSA. The V end was cut by 6 bases, the J end by 4 bases, with 11 bases between. In DNA form, the CDR3 reads TGTGCCAGCAGTCCAGGGAATGCAGATACGCAGTATTTT. Translation gives CASSPGNADTQYF.

The V gene is TRBV28, the J gene TRBJ2-5; TRBD2 agrees at 11 bases. There are 16 residues in the CDR3. V lost 3 bases, J lost 2 bases, and 5 bases stayed unmatched. CDR1 is MDHEN and CDR2 is SYDVKM in the germline V gene. For the CDR3, the DNA is TGTGCCAGCAGTTTTCTTAGCGGGAGGGGTCAAGAGACCCAGTACTTC. It codes for CASSFLSGRGQETQYF.

This clonotype occurred a few times. The rearrangement joins TRBV5-1 to TRBJ1-2, with 8 bases aligning to TRBD1. This CDR3 comprises 14 residues. The V and J ends lost 3 bases and 4 bases, in that order; junction bases with no gene match: 5. CDR1 and CDR2 from the germline V gene are SGHRS and YFSETQ. The DNA of the CDR3 is TGCGCCAGCAGCTCAAGGACAGGGAGCTATGGCTACACCTTC. Its translation is CASSSRTGSYGYTF.

J is TRBJ2-2 and V is TRBV6-2 or TRBV6-3; no definite D call. The CDR3 has 13 residues. Looked up from germline, CDR1 is MNHEY and CDR2 is SVGEGT. The ends were cut back, 4 bases at V and 4 bases at J, with 7 bases in the middle. CDR3 bases: TGTGCCAGCAGTTTGATGCCCACCGGGGAGCTGTTTTTT. Translating it yields CASSLMPTGELFF.

This clonotype was seen a few times. The CDR3 sequence: CASSGYQGSPTDTQYF. The CDR3 DNA reads as TGTGCCAGCAGCGGATACCAGGGATCCCCCACAGATACGCAGTATTTT. V gene TRBV11-3 combines with J gene TRBJ2-3, with D perhaps matching TRBD1 (5 bases). Germline CDR1 and CDR2: SGHNT and YENEEA. This CDR3 comprises 16 residues. The germline V and J ends were trimmed by 5 bases and 2 bases, with 17 bases remaining between them. Combining the CDR3 with reference TRBV11-3 and TRBJ2-3 gives the whole variable domain EAGVVQSPRYKIIEKKQPVAFWCNPISGHNTLYWYLQNLGQGPELLIRYENEEAVDDSQLPKDRFSAERLKGVDSTLKIQPAELGDSAVYLCASSGYQGSPTDTQYFGPGTRLTVL.

This clonotype showed up just a few times. The J gene is TRBJ2-7, the V gene TRBV5-1; 9 bases agree with TRBD1. The CDR3 loop spans 16 amino acids. The V gene end was trimmed by 4 bases and the J gene end by 6 bases; junction bases not matched to a gene: 14. From germline, CDR1 is SGHRS and CDR2 YFSETQ. CDR3 amino acids: CASSSLSGTGFSEQYF. The CDR3 DNA sequence: TGCGCCAGCAGCAGTCTCTCCGGGACAGGGTTCAGCGAGCAGTACTTC.

The sample holds many counts of this clonotype. This sequence joins TRBV6-6 and TRBJ2-5; D might be TRBD2 (5 bases). Trimming removed 11 bases from V and 2 bases from J, with 15 bases in between. Germline V gene data show CDR1 as MNHNY and CDR2 as SVGAGI (reference sequence). The CDR3 is 13 amino acids. CDR3 nucleotides: TGTGCCGGACGGGAAGTAGGGCAAGAGACCCAGTACTTC. It translates to CAGREVGQETQYF.

This clonotype was found a few times. The chain employs TRBV6-1 and TRBJ2-3; 7 bases are a match to TRBD2. Germline-derived CDR1 and CDR2 are MNHNS and SASEGT. The CDR3 is 16 residues long. V was clipped by 8 bases and J by 3 bases; unmatched bases: 14. In DNA form, the CDR3 reads TGTGCCAGCCATGCCCCCTCAGGCGGGAGAACAGATACGCAGTATTTT. Its translation: CASHAPSGGRTDTQYF.

This rearrangement joins TRBV19 to TRBJ1-4; the D gene is possibly TRBD1 (6 bases). Trimming took 6 bases from V and 9 from J, leaving 14 bases between them. Per the germline V gene, CDR1 is LNHDA and CDR2 is SQIVND (reference sequence). The CDR3 is 13 amino acids. CDR3 sequence: CASSYPGHQKLFF. In nucleotides, the CDR3 is TGTGCCAGTAGCTACCCGGGACATCAAAAACTGTTTTTT.

This clonotype was seen a handful of times. This chain links TRBV19 with TRBJ2-1; D call uncertain. The CDR3 has 14 residues. CDR1 and CDR2 (germline): LNHDA, SQIVND (reference sequence). V lost 3 bases and J 3 bases, leaving 9 bases between the germline ends. Here the CDR3 reads CASSITWVYNEQFF. In DNA form, the CDR3 reads TGTGCCAGTAGTATTACTTGGGTCTACAATGAGCAGTTCTTC.

A few counts support this clonotype. The gene calls are TRBV27 and TRBJ2-6; D call uncertain. Trimming cost V 4 bases and J 0 bases, with 7 bases left between them. This CDR3 has 15 residues. Germline values: CDR1 MNHEY, CDR2 SMNVEV (reference sequence). The CDR3 bases are TGTGCCAGCAGTTCCCCCCACTCTGGGGCCAACGTCCTGACTTTC. Translated: CASSSPHSGANVLTF.

The chain recombines TRBV12-3 or TRBV12-4 with TRBJ1-2; D not certain. V was trimmed by 4 bases and J by 6 bases, leaving 21 bases between them. CDR3 length: 16 amino acids. CDR3 nucleotide sequence: TGTGCCAGCAGTTCTCTCTCCGCGGGCTCCCGGCATGGCTACACCTTC. This encodes CASSSLSAGSRHGYTF.

This clonotype has only a few counts. The rearrangement joins TRBV4-2 to TRBJ2-7, with TRBD1 matching over 7 bases. Germline loops: CDR1 LGHNA, CDR2 YNFKEQ. CDR3 length: 15 residues. The J segment lost 3 bases and the V segment lost 4 bases, leaving 9 bases of the junction unmatched. This chain's CDR3 is CASSLRQGGDYEQYF. The CDR3 DNA is TGTGCCAGCAGCCTGCGACAGGGTGGGGACTACGAGCAGTACTTC.

The rearrangement joins TRBV5-1 to TRBJ2-7; either TRBD1 or TRBD2 may fit D (5 bases each). The V and J ends lost 7 bases and 3 bases respectively, with 8 bases between them. This CDR3 contains 11 residues. Germline-derived CDR1 and CDR2 are SGHRS and YFSETQ. CDR3 DNA: TGCGCCAGCGGGGACGGCTACGAGCAGTACTTC. Protein product: CASGDGYEQYF.

This clonotype was counted a few times. V usage is TRBV20-1 and J usage is TRBJ2-3; 7 bases align to TRBD2. Germline loops: CDR1 DFQATT, CDR2 SNEGSKA (reference sequence). J lost 9 bases, V lost 6 bases, and 9 bases had no gene match. There are 12 residues in the CDR3. The CDR3 spells CSAYQFGGTQYF. CDR3 in DNA: TGCAGTGCCTACCAGTTCGGGGGGACGCAGTATTTT.

This clonotype was observed at least ten times. This chain links TRBV9 with TRBJ1-1; TRBD1 aligns across 7 bases. This CDR3 has 15 amino acids. V gave up 4 bases and J gave up 0 bases; unmatched junction bases: 6. Germline V gene sequence: CDR1 SGDLS, CDR2 YYNGEE. CDR3 bases: TGTGCCAGCAGCTATTATACAGGGGTGAACACTGAAGCTTTCTTT. Translating it yields CASSYYTGVNTEAFF.

This clonotype was found once. Germline and junction disagree at one end, which may indicate a read error. The J gene is TRBJ2-2, the V gene TRBV6-2 or TRBV6-3; 7 nucleotides agree with TRBD1. This CDR3 spans 15 amino acids. The germline CDR1 and CDR2 sequences are MNHEY and SVGEGT. The CDR3, as DNA: TGTACCAGCGGCTTACCGGGACAGTCCACCGGGGAGCTGTTTTTT. Protein sequence: CTSGLPGQSTGELFF.